This record covers a single TCR beta chain. This clonotype was counted only a few times. The antigen this receptor binds is unknown. Base quality data are lacking; no much larger clone is found one base away. Libraries were built with RT-PCR. Sequenced using an Illumina HiSeq 2500. In TCRdb, the public reads were trimmed at Q25 with fastp and aligned with MiXCR, with productive beta chains retained. Rows matching on CDR3 protein sequence are summarized as one entry with the most common DNA and genes. Across this sample there are fewer than 400,000 distinct CDR3 sequences, with less than 25% seen only once. Roughly 10% of the sample belongs to the ten largest clones. This record belongs to a study of response to subunit inactivated influenza vaccine (dated by TCRdb to the late 2010s). About the investigation overall: The study used deep quantitative T cell receptor repertoire profiling to track responses to a trivalent subunit inactivated influenza vaccine. Points the paper makes about the study in general: The authors proposed that each seasonal influenza vaccination may bring in only a limited number of new T cells.

The CDR3 runs 14 amino acids, cysteine and phenylalanine included. This entry keeps only the CDR3 DNA: 42 bases, framed from base 1. CDR1 and CDR2 are read off the germline V gene as SGHDN and FVKESK. V loses 4 bases, J loses 0 bases, and the germline ends lie 9 bases apart. The rearranged chain carries TRBV14 and TRBJ1-1; the D gene cannot be resolved reliably. Sequencing used PBMCs from blood, obtained less than 22 months after vaccination. This TCR derives from a man aged 50 to 69 who received an inactivated influenza vaccine. Donor details come from another sample of the same person, matched by shared clones. DNA sequence: TGTGCCAGCAGCCTTCAGGCGGTGAACACTGAAGCTTTCTTT. Translation gives CASSLQAVNTEAFF.